The clone carrying this T cell receptor (beta chain) was observed a handful of times. Its specificity is not known. The germline CDR1 and CDR2 sequences are SGHRS and YFSETQ. The CDR3 is made up of 15 amino acids. The V and J ends lost 0 bases and 8 bases, in that order; junction bases with no gene match: 5. Researchers ran the PCR with 60 Vbeta and 13 Jbeta primers. Repertoires were generated with immunoSEQ multiplex PCR, while TCRdb's copy carries only in-frame clones and drops some. The sample records approximately 150,000 clones, 75% being singletons. The data originate from a study of cytomegalovirus exposure and HLA in healthy donors. Study information: A data release that came early held roughly 90 million unique TCRs from HLA-typed donors.

Findings of the study overall: One variant, a missense change in DCLRE1C, was linked in a later analysis to TCR beta V- and J-gene trimming. Accurate prediction of HLA-A and HLA-B alleles (for most subjects) was reportedly achieved from TCR beta sequences.

The receptor was derived from a man between 18 and 35 years old in good health and CMV-seropositive. Sequencing was done on a sample of PBMCs. V is TRBV5-1 and J is TRBJ2-3, with 11 bases that match TRBD2. As DNA, the CDR3 is TGCGCCAGCAGCTTGGTCCTAGCGGGAGGCCTTACGCAGTATTTT. Amino acid sequence: CASSLVLAGGLTQYF.